This T cell receptor (beta chain) was captured in a study of cytomegalovirus exposure and HLA in healthy donors. Whole-study findings and limits: From TCR beta sequences, most subjects' HLA-A and HLA-B alleles were reportedly predicted accurately.

Worth noting for this clone: Antigen unknown.

PCR involved 60 Vbeta and 13 Jbeta primers. Here immunoSEQ multiplex PCR was the method, and the copy in TCRdb shows in-frame clones only, minus some. Seen here are about 160,000 clones, 80% observed once, and the top ten hold roughly 10%. The TCR was taken from a man younger than 35 in good health and CMV-seropositive. Input material: PBMCs.

CDR3 loop: CASSLAPFTGDRPDTQYF. The CDR3 nucleotides are TGCGCCAGCAGCTTGGCCCCCTTCACAGGGGATAGACCAGATACGCAGTATTTT. V usage is TRBV5-1 and J usage is TRBJ2-3, with TRBD1 identical over 7 bases. Per the germline V gene, CDR1 is SGHRS and CDR2 is YFSETQ. J gave up 4 bases and V 0 bases, and 14 bases lay outside the gene matches. The CDR3 sequence is 18 residues long.